This TCR beta chain was recovered during a study of blood T cells in healthy people across ages. This clonotype was found many times. Its antigen is as yet unknown. Overall study results and limits: With age, beta diversity per million T cells declined roughly linearly, significantly by 40. Diversity figures derived from one million T cells were judged to underestimate the true value.

Sample-barcoded 5' priming and a J-beta primer mix drove a second PCR of roughly 6 to 12 cycles. TCRdb itself ran the 5' RACE reads through MiXCR, one entry per CDR3 protein. The sample shows some 890,000 distinct CDR3 sequences, almost 30% of them seen only once. With V trimmed by 0 bases and J by 0 bases, 8 bases remained unmatched. The CDR3 is made up of 17 amino acids. Germline CDR1 is SQVTM and CDR2 is ANQGSEA. These data were also reused for a study on T cells of mothers and their children. That source notes: Mothers and children who were related shared slightly more overlap than unrelated pairs, but not significantly more.

This receptor was obtained from a woman aged 40-49 years in good health. The sequenced sample consisted of blood. The chain links TRBV29-1 to TRBJ2-7, with TRBD2 matching over 10 bases. The CDR3 DNA reads TGCAGCGTTGAAGATCCGGCCACTAGCGGGGACTCCTACGAGCAGTACTTC. Its protein product is CSVEDPATSGDSYEQYF.